This T cell receptor (beta chain) derives from a study of blood T cell repertoires in COVID-19. Study overall: Samples representing acute and convalescent COVID-19 were sourced from the United States, Italy and Spain. In each case, the material was cDNA or gDNA derived from T cells, B-cell-depleted T cells, or PBMCs.

CDR3 size: 14 residues. V gave up 0 bases and J gave up 4 bases, with 7 bases separating them. Per germline, CDR1 MNHNS and CDR2 SASEGT. Original data processing: Estimation of nucleated cell counts relied on the amplification of reference gene primers. Clones were sequenced by immunoSEQ multiplex PCR, and TCRdb holds only the in-frame ones, with some missing. The DNA was the basis for D and trimming; V, J and clone size are from that table. The sample yields about 42,000 clones, roughly nine tenths seen once. Judged by abundance, this clone is medium-sized (0.01 to 0.1%). What was sequenced was peripheral blood. The gene calls are TRBV6-1 and TRBJ2-1, with D unresolved. The receptor was isolated from a man aged 70-80 years with active COVID-19. CDR3 amino acids: CASSEAWQYNEQFF. The CDR3 DNA sequence: TGTGCCAGCAGTGAAGCCTGGCAGTACAATGAGCAGTTCTTC.